A single sample is the source of the 6 T cell receptor beta chains below, sequenced in a study of T cell changes during pregnancy in multiple sclerosis (dated by TCRdb to the late 2010s). Library prep was done by the immunoSEQ multiplex PCR assay. This is the immuneACCESS table as TCRdb keeps it, with only in-frame sequences that have V and J called. A part of the clones is gone; compared with another copy, unresolved V genes explain less than half, and the rest is unexplained. This sample holds tens of thousands of clones; approximately 93% were observed only once. The ten biggest clones cover approximately 0.15% of the sample. The sequencing here drew on CD4+ T cells from peripheral blood mononuclear cells, taken after pregnancy. These TCRs come from a female donor with multiple sclerosis, enrolled in a pregnancy study.

The chain is built from TRBV27 and TRBJ1-3; unclear D gene. The CDR3 runs to 13 residues. The germline V and J ends were trimmed by 6 bases and 0 bases, with 6 bases remaining between them. CDR1 MNHEY and CDR2 SMNVEV come from the germline V gene (reference sequence). CDR3 loop: CASRASSGNTIYF. In DNA form, the CDR3 reads TGTGCCAGCAGGGCAAGCTCTGGAAACACCATATATTTT.

This clone has a single count. The V and J genes are TRBV4-1 and TRBJ2-6, with TRBD1 matching over 8 bases. The V segment lost 2 bases and the J segment 0 bases; nucleotides outside the gene matches: 3. The length of the CDR3 is 17 residues. Per germline, CDR1 MGHRA and CDR2 YSYEKL. For the CDR3, the DNA is TGCGCCAGCAGCCAACACACAGGGGGCTCTGGGGCCAACGTCCTGACTTTC. Amino acids: CASSQHTGGSGANVLTF.

V is TRBV5-1 and J is TRBJ1-1; weak D call: TRBD1 (6 bases). V was pared by 0 bases and J by 10 bases, with 13 bases between. Germline lookup yields CDR1 SGHRS and CDR2 YFSETQ. This CDR3 comprises 13 residues. The chain's CDR3 is CASSLVGASRAFF. In DNA form, the CDR3 reads TGCGCCAGCAGCTTGGTGGGGGCCAGTAGAGCTTTCTTT.

V usage is TRBV2 and J usage is TRBJ2-7; 8 positions match TRBD2. The length of the CDR3 is 14 residues. V lost 6 bases and J lost 7; bases outside the gene matches: 11. CDR1 is SNHLY and CDR2 is FYNNEI in the germline V gene. CDR3 region: CASSGDRRGGEQYF. DNA for the CDR3: TGTGCCAGCAGCGGGGACCGCCGGGGGGGTGAGCAGTACTTC.

V and J are TRBV4-3 and TRBJ2-3, with 12 bases matching TRBD1. Trimming removed 0 bases from V and 4 bases from J; junction bases left unmatched: 8. CDR1 and CDR2 from the germline V gene are LGHNA and YSLEER. CDR3 length: 18 residues. The CDR3 loop reads CASSQDPPGQGAADTQYF. The CDR3 DNA reads TGCGCCAGCAGCCAAGATCCCCCGGGACAGGGGGCCGCAGATACGCAGTATTTT.

The chain employs TRBV19 and TRBJ2-3, with TRBD2 matching over 15 bases. V shed 4 bases, J shed 3 bases, and the junction held 8 bases outside the gene matches. CDR1 is LNHDA and CDR2 is SQIVND in the germline V gene (reference sequence). CDR3 size: 18 residues. Here the CDR3 reads CASSRGLAGGLRTDTQYF. CDR3 bases: TGTGCCAGTAGTAGGGGACTAGCGGGAGGCCTAAGGACAGATACGCAGTATTTT.